Included here is one TCR beta chain sequence, with context. This clone's antigen is unknown. Base quality data are lacking; no much larger clone is found one base away. Receptor amplification or capture employed the immunoSEQ multiplex PCR assay. The source is immuneACCESS, and TCRdb retained only in-frame sequences with V and J called. Part of the clones is not carried over; for the studies checked, unresolved V genes explain less than half of this, and the remainder is unexplained. The sample table shows some 25,000 clones, and 70% to 90% are seen once. Roughly 5.5% of the sample is in the top ten clones. These data belong to a study of ipilimumab plus nivolumab after autologous stem cell transplantation (dated by TCRdb to the early 2020s). Notes on the research overall: A median of about 5 ipilimumab doses and roughly eight nivolumab doses was received by trial patients. Primary refractory and relapsed disease were included in the DLBCL cohort, with 18-month progression-free survival of around 88% and 27%, respectively. Patients undergoing autologous transplant for high-risk diffuse large B cell lymphoma, mature T cell lymphoma, or multiple myeloma were enrolled in the trial. The intent-to-treat population of the trial consisted of some 36 patients. What the work shows at the level of the full study, not this receptor alone: Combined checkpoint inhibition appeared tolerable as post-transplant consolidation, according to the authors' conclusion. Per the authors, a biologic rationale for further study of the post-transplant checkpoint inhibition approach was offered by T cell receptor repertoire, regulatory T cell phenotype and gut microbiota profiles.

Checkpoint therapy began 14 to 28 days after autologous transplant, with ipilimumab given at 1 mg/kg intravenously on day 1 of selected weeks. Nivolumab was given at 3 mg/kg intravenously on day 1 of weeks 1, 4, 7, 10, and every two weeks through week 26. This Phase Ib clinical trial tested ipilimumab plus nivolumab, a combined checkpoint inhibition, as consolidation after autologous stem cell transplantation. From the germline V gene, CDR1 is MDHEN and CDR2 is SYDVKM. V ends up 1 base short and J 5 bases short, with an unmatched junction base count of 4. Inclusive of the bounding cysteine and phenylalanine, the CDR3 is 16 residues long. This entry keeps only the CDR3 DNA: 48 bases, framed from base 1.

The clonotype was recovered from a male donor with diffuse large B-cell lymphoma. The chain is encoded by TRBV28 joined to TRBJ2-2; 10 central nucleotides agree with TRBD1. The material sequenced was PBMCs, taken in a trial of ipilimumab plus nivolumab as post-transplant consolidation. The CDR3 amino acid sequence is: CASSLLTGGRTGELFF. In nucleotide form, the sequence is TGTGCCAGCAGTTTATTGACAGGGGGCAGGACCGGGGAGCTGTTTTTT.